This T cell receptor (beta chain) is from a study of cytomegalovirus exposure and HLA in healthy donors. General observations from the study: Follow-up analysis later connected one missense variant in DCLRE1C with trimming of TCR beta V- and J-genes.

As regards this clone: No antigen is known for it.

PCR involved 60 Vbeta and 13 Jbeta primers. Here immunoSEQ multiplex PCR was the method, and the copy in TCRdb shows in-frame clones only, minus some. The table records 40,000 or so clones, roughly 90% of them present only once. The sequenced sample was PBMCs. The TCR originated in a woman in her forties in good health and CMV-seropositive.

CDR3 in DNA: TGTGCCAGTAGCGGGGACAGTTTGTACGAGCAGTACTTC. Translating gives CASSGDSLYEQYF. The V and J genes are TRBV19 and TRBJ2-5, with 7 bases matching TRBD1. The DNA end lines up better with TRBJ2-7; the J call may be wrong. The CDR3 is made up of 13 amino acids. Germline V lookup: CDR1 LNHDA, CDR2 SQIVND (reference sequence).